These 15 T cell receptor beta chains were all obtained from the same sample, sequenced in a study of human T cells and chemical hapten exposure. TCRdb processed the RACE reads anew with MiXCR; each CDR3 protein has one entry. The repertoire has roughly 80,000 distinct CDR3 sequences, 12% to 15% of them found once; the top ten carry 3.5% to 6%. Time point here: pre-sensitization, week 0. Treatment here: therapeutic diphenylcyclopropenone sensitization with weekly scalp DPC. The specimen comprised whole blood, sampled in connection with sensitization to the hapten diphenylcyclopropenone (DPC). These receptors were taken from a woman in her 50s with alopecia areata. Some clones in this sample may be carry-over from other donors' samples.

The genes are TRBV6-2 or TRBV6-3 and TRBJ2-1, with 7 bases that match TRBD2. The V segment lost 5 bases and the J segment 5 bases; nucleotides outside the gene matches: 9. Germline V gives CDR1 MNHEY, CDR2 SVGEGT. This CDR3 region has 15 residues. The CDR3 bases are TGTGCCAGCAGTAGTCGGACTAGTACTCACAATGAGCAGTTCTTC. Translation: CASSSRTSTHNEQFF.

There are a few counts of this clonotype. The chain couples TRBV18 to TRBJ2-4; 13 bases fit TRBD2. CDR1 KGHSH and CDR2 LQKENI come from the germline V gene. The CDR3 has 15 amino acids. The V and J ends lost 6 bases and 9 bases, in that order; junction bases with no gene match: 8. The chain's CDR3 is CASSGTSGTASIQYF. The CDR3 coding sequence is TGTGCCAGCTCGGGGACTAGCGGGACAGCGAGCATTCAGTACTTC.

By sample share, this clonotype is medium-sized. J is TRBJ2-1 and V is TRBV3-1; 7 nucleotides line up with TRBD2. CDR3 size: 17 residues. V lost 2 bases to trimming and J lost 9 bases; unmatched junction nucleotides: 16. Germline V CDR1 and CDR2: LGHDT, YNNKEL (reference sequence). CDR3 protein: CASSQPRSGGSKSEQFF. For the CDR3, the DNA is TGTGCCAGCAGCCAACCACGATCGGGAGGTAGTAAGAGTGAGCAGTTCTTC.

The chain carries TRBV29-1 and TRBJ2-1; D uncertain. The CDR3 has 13 amino acids. V lost 3 bases, J lost 1 base, and 7 bases lay in between. The V gene's germline CDR1 is SQVTM and CDR2 ANQGSEA. The CDR3 sequence is CSVDPRSYNEQFF. Written as DNA, the CDR3 is TGCAGCGTTGATCCCCGTTCCTACAATGAGCAGTTCTTC.

This clonotype has just one count. The chain has TRBV4-3 and TRBJ2-7, with 7 bases identical to TRBD1. Germline V CDR1 and CDR2: LGHNA, YSLEER. Germline trimming cut 3 bases from V and 2 bases from J; bases unmatched to any gene: 10. The CDR3 length is 16 residues. For the CDR3, the DNA is TGCGCCAGCAGCCATAGTGCCACAGGGGAAACCTACGAGCAGTACTTC. It codes for CASSHSATGETYEQYF.

The chain has TRBV7-9 and TRBJ2-3, with 7 bases lining up with TRBD1. Germline CDR1 reads SEHNR; CDR2 reads FQNEAQ (reference sequence). This CDR3 has 15 residues. V gave up 2 bases and J gave up 0 bases; unmatched junction bases: 2. The CDR3 sequence: CASSLQGESTDTQYF. The CDR3 nucleotides are TGTGCCAGCAGCTTACAGGGGGAGAGCACAGATACGCAGTATTTT.

The count of this clonotype is one. This chain uses TRBV20-1 with TRBJ1-1, with a tentative D call TRBD1 (5 bases). Between the trimmed V and J ends, which lost 0 bases and 3 bases, there was a span of 11 bases. The germline V gene encodes CDR1 DFQATT and CDR2 SNEGSKA (reference sequence). The CDR3 extends over 14 amino acids. CDR3 DNA sequence: TGCAGTGCTAGAGATCTAAGGGGCTACACTGAAGCTTTCTTT. Translation: CSARDLRGYTEAFF.

V gene TRBV5-1 combines with J gene TRBJ1-2, with D possibly being TRBD1 (6 bases). CDR3 length: 17 residues. Per the germline V gene, CDR1 is SGHRS and CDR2 is YFSETQ. Trimming stripped 1 base from V and 2 bases from J, with 18 bases between. CDR3: CASSLSFGGSANYGYTF. The CDR3 DNA follows: TGCGCCAGCAGCTTGTCGTTCGGGGGCAGCGCCAACTATGGCTACACCTTC.

This clonotype showed up just a few times. This sequence joins TRBV7-2 and TRBJ2-3; D remains ambiguous. The V gene lost 1 base and the J gene lost 3 bases, with 5 bases spanning the gap. CDR3 length: 13 residues. Germline V gene sequence: CDR1 SGHTA, CDR2 FQGNSA. Here the CDR3 reads CASSLGITDTQYF. CDR3 coding DNA: TGTGCCAGCAGCTTAGGTATAACAGATACGCAGTATTTT.

This clonotype was recorded many times. The chain recombines TRBV27 with TRBJ1-1; D is perhaps TRBD1 (6 bases). V was cut by 5 bases and J by 3 bases, with 13 bases left in between. The CDR3 loop spans 14 amino acids. Per germline, CDR1 MNHEY and CDR2 SMNVEV (reference sequence). In DNA form, the CDR3 reads TGTGCCAGCAGTGTGAGGGGGGTGGACACTGAAGCTTTCTTT. This gives the protein CASSVRGVDTEAFF.

V usage is TRBV12-3 or TRBV12-4 and J usage is TRBJ1-4; D unclear. The CDR3 consists of 15 residues. V shed 5 bases and J shed 5 bases, with 15 bases lying between them. CDR3 in DNA: TGTGCCAGCAGTCCTTACCGGACGGAGAATGAAAAACTGTTTTTT. This sequence encodes CASSPYRTENEKLFF.

This clonotype was detected many times. The chain combines TRBV28 with TRBJ2-1; 8 nucleotides line up with TRBD2. Germline V gene data show CDR1 as MDHEN and CDR2 as SYDVKM. The CDR3 contains 16 residues. The V and J ends lost 7 bases and 2 bases, in that order; junction bases with no gene match: 10. DNA for the CDR3: TGTGCCAGCAATTCCGGGGGGACTAGGCCCTACAATGAGCAGTTCTTC. Translation gives CASNSGGTRPYNEQFF.

This clonotype was recorded at least ten times. V and J are TRBV12-3 or TRBV12-4 and TRBJ2-7; TRBD1 or TRBD2 may be the D gene (5 bases each). V was clipped by 6 bases and J by 5 bases, with 14 bases between them. CDR3 size: 13 residues. CDR3 DNA: TGTGCCAGCAGACGGGGCGAGAGGGACGAGCAGTACTTC. Translating gives CASRRGERDEQYF.

CDR3 nucleotides: TGCAGCGCTGACATGGGGGGGGCTTTATACAATGAGCAGTTCTTC. Amino acids: CSADMGGALYNEQFF. V and J are TRBV29-1 and TRBJ2-1, with D tentatively TRBD2 (7 bases). The CDR3 contains 15 residues. Germline V lookup: CDR1 SQVTM, CDR2 ANQGSEA. The V gene lost 7 bases and the J gene lost 4 bases, with 20 bases spanning the gap.

V and J are TRBV5-1 and TRBJ2-7; D is unclear. Trimming shortened V by 6 bases and J by 3 bases, and 10 bases separated the two germline ends. The CDR3 sequence is 12 residues long. Germline-derived CDR1 and CDR2 are SGHRS and YFSETQ. The CDR3 coding sequence is TGCGCCAGCAAACGGACGGACTACGAGCAGTACTTC. Translation gives CASKRTDYEQYF.